A single sample gave rise to the 17 T cell receptor beta chains below, sequenced in a study of OX40 agonist ivuxolimab in advanced cancers. Sequencing was performed with immunoSEQ multiplex PCR; in TCRdb, only in-frame clones are kept and a portion is missing. The table includes 75,000 to 95,000 clones, 85% detected once. Here the sequenced sample was CD4+ or CD8+ T cells sorted from blood, taken in a trial of the OX40 agonist ivuxolimab. These receptors all stem from an adult with an advanced solid tumor such as melanoma, head and neck, liver or kidney cancer.

The chain couples TRBV5-1 to TRBJ2-1; 7 bases align to TRBD2. Germline CDR1 reads SGHRS; CDR2 reads YFSETQ. The CDR3 consists of 15 residues. V was pared by 1 base and J by 6 bases, with 7 bases of the junction left unmatched. The CDR3 is CASSLSSGYGNEQFF. The CDR3, as DNA: TGCGCCAGCAGCTTGTCTAGCGGCTATGGCAATGAGCAGTTCTTC.

This sequence joins TRBV4-1 and TRBJ2-1, with D perhaps matching TRBD2 (5 bases). Looked up from germline, CDR1 is MGHRA and CDR2 is YSYEKL. V lost 2 bases to trimming and J lost 3 bases, with 8 bases between them. This CDR3 is 14 amino acids long. CDR3 nucleotide sequence: TGCGCCAGCAGCCAAAGGGAGCGCTACAATGAGCAGTTCTTC. Translating gives CASSQRERYNEQFF.

The rearrangement uses TRBV6-1 and TRBJ2-3, with D unresolved. Germline values: CDR1 MNHNS, CDR2 SASEGT. The V and J ends lost 1 base and 0 bases respectively, with 11 bases between them. The CDR3 is 16 residues long. As DNA, the CDR3 is TGTGCCAGCAGTGAAGTTTGGGGAACTAGCACAGATACGCAGTATTTT. Protein sequence: CASSEVWGTSTDTQYF.

This clone was detected once. The chain combines TRBV18 with TRBJ1-1; D unresolved. The V gene's germline CDR1 is KGHSH and CDR2 LQKENI. The CDR3 contains 16 residues. V lost 3 bases, J lost 0 bases, and 14 bases lay in between. The CDR3 here is CASSPLSLSVNTEAFF. The DNA for the CDR3 is TGTGCCAGCTCACCTCTGTCCCTCTCCGTGAACACTGAAGCTTTCTTT.

The genes are TRBV18 and TRBJ2-7, with D possibly matching TRBD1 (6 bases). V lost 3 bases to trimming and J lost 6 bases, with 9 bases between them. Germline V gene lookup returns CDR1 KGHSH and CDR2 LQKENI. This CDR3 spans 12 amino acids. CDR3 loop: CASSPTGTEQYV. CDR3 DNA sequence: TGTGCCAGCTCACCGACAGGTACCGAGCAGTACGTC.

The chain is built from TRBV7-6 and TRBJ1-1, with D unclear. Trimming cost V 3 bases and J 1 base, with 6 bases left between them. Germline CDR1 is SGHVS and CDR2 is FNYEAQ. The CDR3 contains 13 residues. CDR3 amino acids: CASSLYGNTEAFF. The CDR3 coding sequence is TGTGCCAGCAGCTTGTACGGGAACACTGAAGCTTTCTTT. Supplemented by reference TRBV7-6 and TRBJ1-1, the full variable domain reads GAGVSQSPRYKVTKRGQDVALRCDPISGHVSLYWYRQALGQGPEFLTYFNYEAQQDKSGLPNDRFSAERPEGSISTLTIQRTEQRDSAMYRCASSLYGNTEAFFGQGTRLTVV.

This chain joins TRBV2 and TRBJ2-5; TRBD1 agrees at 9 bases. The V and J ends lost 6 bases and 5 bases, in that order; junction bases with no gene match: 7. The CDR3 contains 14 residues. The germline CDR1 and CDR2 sequences are SNHLY and FYNNEI. CDR3 amino acids: CASSLQGAGETQYF. Here the CDR3 DNA reads TGTGCCAGCAGCCTACAGGGGGCGGGGGAGACCCAGTACTTC.

The rearrangement links TRBV9 to TRBJ1-4, with D uncertain. Trimming stripped 3 bases from V and 3 bases from J, with 12 bases between. CDR3 length: 15 amino acids. Germline V gene lookup returns CDR1 SGDLS and CDR2 YYNGEE. The CDR3 sequence is CASSAEDIPNEKLFF. In nucleotides, the CDR3 is TGTGCCAGCAGCGCAGAAGATATACCTAATGAAAAACTGTTTTTT.

The genes are TRBV5-1 and TRBJ2-6, with D uncertain. Germline CDR1 reads SGHRS; CDR2 reads YFSETQ. This CDR3 contains 16 residues. The germline V and J ends were trimmed by 2 bases and 0 bases, with 9 bases remaining between them. CDR3 DNA sequence: TGCGCCAGCAGCTTCGGGCAGCTCTCTGGGGCCAACGTCCTGACTTTC. This sequence encodes CASSFGQLSGANVLTF.

This clone was seen just once. The gene calls are TRBV2 and TRBJ2-5; D uncertain. The germline V gene encodes CDR1 SNHLY and CDR2 FYNNEI. This CDR3 comprises 12 residues. With 10 bases removed from V and 5 bases from J, the gap between germline ends came to 14 bases. This CDR3 reads CATWGTTETQYF. In nucleotides, the CDR3 is TGTGCCACCTGGGGTACGACGGAGACCCAGTACTTC. Full variable domain (remainder filled in from reference TRBV2 and TRBJ2-5): EPEVTQTPSHQVTQMGQEVILRCVPISNHLYFYWYRQILGQKVEFLVSFYNNEISEKSEIFDDQFSVERPDGSNFTLKIRSTKLEDSAMYFCATWGTTETQYFGPGTRLLVL.

The V gene is TRBV28, the J gene TRBJ1-2; D ambiguous. The germline CDR1 and CDR2 sequences are MDHEN and SYDVKM. The CDR3 spans 14 residues. Trimming shortened V by 5 bases and J by 4 bases, and 14 bases separated the two germline ends. Written as DNA, the CDR3 is TGTGCCAGCAGTATGGAGGGAGTAATCTATGGCTACACCTTC. The encoded protein is CASSMEGVIYGYTF.

This chain joins TRBV5-1 and TRBJ2-5, with D possibly being TRBD2 (6 bases). Germline CDR1 is SGHRS and CDR2 is YFSETQ. The CDR3 runs 17 residues. Trimming stripped 0 bases from V and 1 base from J, with 16 bases between. The CDR3 DNA sequence: TGCGCCAGCAGCTTGGATGGCCGGGGAGGATCCCAAGAGACCCAGTACTTC. It encodes CASSLDGRGGSQETQYF.

The chain carries TRBV25-1 and TRBJ1-1; no clear D gene. The CDR3 loop spans 11 amino acids. Germline V gene lookup returns CDR1 MGHDK and CDR2 SYGVNS. V was clipped by 4 bases and J by 0 bases, with 0 bases between them. The CDR3 region has the DNA TGTGCCAGCAGTGTGAACACTGAAGCTTTCTTT. Its protein is CASSVNTEAFF.

A single count supports this clone. The chain has TRBV7-9 and TRBJ2-4; D possibly uses TRBD1 or TRBD2 (5 bases each). This CDR3 has 15 residues. V lost 0 bases and J lost 0, with 6 bases in between. CDR1 is SEHNR, CDR2 FQNEAQ, per germline (reference sequence). The CDR3 DNA is TGTGCCAGCAGCTTAGCGGGGACAGCCAAAAACATTCAGTACTTC. Residues: CASSLAGTAKNIQYF. Full variable domain (remainder filled in from reference TRBV7-9 and TRBJ2-4): DTGVSQNPRHKITKRGQNVTFRCDPISEHNRLYWYRQTLGQGPEFLTYFQNEAQLEKSRLLSDRFSAERPKGSFSTLEIQRTEQGDSAMYLCASSLAGTAKNIQYFGAGTRLSVL.

This sequence joins TRBV18 and TRBJ2-7, with D possibly matching TRBD2 (6 bases). This CDR3 has 14 residues. With 3 bases removed from V and 2 bases from J, the gap between germline ends came to 11 bases. Germline lookup yields CDR1 KGHSH and CDR2 LQKENI. The CDR3 here is CASSPIGRAYEQYF. Here the CDR3 DNA reads TGTGCCAGCTCACCGATCGGGAGAGCCTACGAGCAGTACTTC.

This clone was observed a few times. J is TRBJ2-3 and V is TRBV20-1; D call uncertain. Trimming pared 8 bases from V and 5 bases from J, leaving 8 bases between. Germline values: CDR1 DFQATT, CDR2 SNEGSKA (reference sequence). CDR3 length: 10 residues. The CDR3 bases are TGCAGTCCTGCGAGAGATACGCAGTATTTT. This gives the protein CSPARDTQYF.

This chain connects TRBV5-4 to TRBJ2-2; D is perhaps TRBD1 or TRBD2 (6 bases each). The V end lost 4 bases, the J end lost 0 bases, and 10 bases lay between the germline ends. Germline V lookup: CDR1 SGHNT, CDR2 YYREEE (reference sequence). There are 15 residues in the CDR3. The CDR3 region has the DNA TGTGCCAGCAGCATGGGGGGCCCGAACACCGGGGAGCTGTTTTTT. This translates into CASSMGGPNTGELFF.